This TCR beta chain is from a study of T cell responses to AZD1222 COVID-19 vaccine. Study summary: Pooled samples include second doses given at about 4 or 12 weeks. Study-wide points: It was only a handful of AZD1222 recipients who were seropositive at baseline. The span of vaccine-associated CD4 TCRs extended across spike, with dominance at 160-218 and 743-854.

The data were produced by immunoSEQ multiplex PCR, yet TCRdb's version contains in-frame clones alone and is incomplete. This table has about 85,000 clones, approximately 85% appearing once. This clone was recorded a few times. The antigen remains undetermined. There are 15 residues in the CDR3. After removal of 1 base from V and 4 bases from J, the junction contained 3 bases not matched to a gene. Germline V CDR1 and CDR2: LNHDA, SQIVND (reference sequence). The sequenced sample was peripheral blood, obtained on day 0 of AZD1222 vaccination. The source is an adult in good health. V and J are TRBV19 and TRBJ2-3, with TRBD2 identical over 9 bases. CDR3 nucleotide sequence: TGTGCCAGTAGTATAGTGACTAGCGGAGCAGATACGCAGTATTTT. Translating it yields CASSIVTSGADTQYF.